The rows below give T cell receptor beta chains drawn from one sample of a study of cytomegalovirus exposure and HLA in healthy donors. TCRdb's table, derived via immunoSEQ multiplex PCR, lists solely in-frame clones and lacks some. The sample carries about 91,000 clones, under 75% recorded once. The specimen was PBMCs. These receptors all come from a human donor in good health. Each CDR3 is given with its conserved first and last residue. The order of the fields is V gene, clone size, D gene, J gene, CDR3 protein, CDR3 DNA. A D gene is named only where the DNA matches it firmly. Only part of the rows carry a size: once, few, many, or a class if the clone is expanded.

TRBV19	-	-	TRBJ2-3	CASSIAGTQDTQYF	TGTGCCAGTAGTATAGCTGGTACACAAGATACGCAGTATTTT
TRBV5-1	-	TRBD1	TRBJ1-2	CASSWDRGTGGYTF	TGCGCCAGCAGCTGGGACAGGGGGACGGGCGGCTACACCTTC
TRBV7-3	-	-	TRBJ2-4	CASSLNTMDIQYF	TGTGCCAGCAGCTTAAACACCATGGACATTCAGTACTTC
TRBV10-1	-	TRBD2	TRBJ2-3	CASSEPKGTSRTDTQYF	TGCGCCAGCAGTGAGCCTAAAGGGACTAGCCGCACAGATACGCAGTATTTT
TRBV11-3	-	-	TRBJ2-3	CATSGSRTDTQYF	TGTGCCACGTCGGGATCCCGCACAGATACGCAGTATTTT
TRBV5-6	-	-	TRBJ1-1	CASSLGRDRNTEAFF	TGTGCCAGCAGCTTGGGCAGGGATCGGAACACTGAAGCTTTCTTT
TRBV7-9	-	TRBD1	TRBJ2-7	CASSSRDRSYEQYF	TGTGCCAGCAGCTCCCGGGACAGGAGCTACGAGCAGTACTTC
TRBV9	-	-	TRBJ1-3	CASSALSSGNTIYF	TGTGCCAGCAGCGCCCTTAGCTCTGGAAACACCATATATTTT
TRBV27	once	TRBD2	TRBJ2-1	CATRTLAGGREQFF	TGTGCCACTCGGACACTAGCGGGGGGGCGTGAGCAGTTCTTC
TRBV4-3	-	TRBD1	TRBJ1-2	CASSQGTGGGYTF	TGCGCCAGCAGCCAGGGGACAGGGGGAGGCTACACCTTC
TRBV5-5	-	TRBD1	TRBJ1-2	CASSLVLRTGSYGYTF	TGTGCCAGCAGCTTGGTATTAAGGACAGGCTCTTATGGCTACACCTTC
TRBV5-1	-	-	TRBJ1-2	CASSLDGGRGYTF	TGCGCCAGCAGCTTGGACGGGGGGAGAGGCTACACCTTC
TRBV7-2	few	TRBD1	TRBJ1-1	CASSSPVGQGVLSGTEAFF	TGTGCCAGCAGCTCCCCGGTTGGGCAGGGGGTTTTGTCGGGCACTGAAGCTTTCTTT
TRBV7-3	-	-	TRBJ1-1	CASSLQGVGRAEAFF	TGTGCCAGCAGCCTCCAGGGCGTGGGGAGGGCTGAAGCTTTCTTT
TRBV5-1	-	-	TRBJ2-2	CASSSQGTGELFF	TGCGCCAGCAGCTCGCAGGGTACCGGGGAGCTGTTTTTT
TRBV7-9	few	-	TRBJ1-5	CASSSPGSGGQPQHF	TGTGCCAGCAGCTCTCCGGGCTCCGGAGGGCAGCCCCAGCATTTT
TRBV30	once	-	TRBJ1-1	CAWSRQGREAFF	TGTGCCTGGAGTCGGCAGGGTCGTGAAGCTTTCTTT
TRBV14	few	TRBD2	TRBJ2-3	CASSRRTSGGRGTDTQYF	TGTGCCAGCAGCCGCCGGACTAGCGGGGGCCGGGGCACAGATACGCAGTATTTT
TRBV7-3	-	TRBD2	TRBJ2-3	CASSRTSGGSDTQYF	TGTGCCAGCAGCCGGACTAGCGGGGGTTCAGATACGCAGTATTTT
TRBV5-6	-	-	TRBJ2-1	CASSLTDEQFF	TGTGCCAGCAGCTTAACGGATGAGCAGTTCTTC
TRBV13	-	TRBD2	TRBJ2-5	CASSLGVGLAEETQYF	TGTGCCAGCAGCTTAGGAGTCGGACTAGCAGAAGAGACCCAGTACTTC
TRBV19	few	-	TRBJ2-7	CASSIVGHYEQYF	TGTGCCAGTAGTATAGTGGGACACTACGAGCAGTACTTC
TRBV27	-	TRBD1	TRBJ2-6	CASHTGQGTPGANVLTF	TGTGCCAGCCATACGGGACAGGGAACTCCTGGGGCCAACGTCCTGACTTTC
TRBV7-2	-	-	TRBJ1-5	CASSLGVGGNQPQHF	TGTGCCAGCAGCTTAGGGGTGGGAGGCAATCAGCCCCAGCATTTT
TRBV9	-	TRBD1	TRBJ1-2	CASSVVGGGGGYTF	TGTGCCAGCAGCGTAGTAGGAGGGGGCGGTGGCTACACCTTC
TRBV4-3	few	TRBD1	TRBJ1-1	CASSQAGQANTEAFF	TGCGCCAGCAGCCAAGCCGGACAGGCGAACACTGAAGCTTTCTTT
TRBV5-1	-	-	TRBJ2-1	CASSLMGGLDEQFF	TGCGCCAGCAGCTTGATGGGAGGCCTTGATGAGCAGTTCTTC